This paragraph covers one TCR beta chain sequence. No antigen is known for it. This entry belongs to a study of T cell responses to AZD1222 COVID-19 vaccine. General study results and limits: The breadth and depth of Spike-specific TCRs increased once two AZD1222 doses had been given. Seropositive at baseline were only 5 or 6 AZD1222 recipients.

The method was immunoSEQ multiplex PCR; TCRdb's version includes in-frame clones alone and lacks a portion of them. The data show approximately 210,000 clones, around 94% seen once. The sequencing used peripheral blood, collected 28 days after the second dose of the MenACWY control vaccine. The receptor comes from an adult who received the MenACWY meningococcal vaccine as a control.

Written as DNA, the CDR3 is TGTGCCAGCAGCTTACCAGCGGGGGGGCGTGGAGTCTACGAGCAGTACTTC. This encodes CASSLPAGGRGVYEQYF. J is TRBJ2-7 and V is TRBV7-2, with TRBD2 matching over 10 bases. After removal of 2 bases from V and 3 bases from J, the junction contained 10 bases not matched to a gene. Germline values: CDR1 SGHTA, CDR2 FQGNSA. The CDR3 consists of 17 residues.